The clone carrying this T cell receptor beta chain was seen a handful of times. What it recognizes is unknown. Primers used in a second PCR of about 6 to 11 cycles were a sample-barcoded 5' primer and a J-beta primer mix. Each cDNA molecule was tagged by a template-switch adaptor with 12 random nucleotides. A single record per CDR3 protein comes from TCRdb applying MiXCR to the 5' RACE reads. The table lists roughly 720,000 distinct CDR3 sequences, roughly 50% of them singletons. This specimen belongs to a study of blood T cells in healthy people across ages. General study results and limits: Age brought a roughly linear fall in TCR beta diversity measured per million T cells.

What was sequenced was blood. This sequence originates from a man at least 80 years old in good health.

CDR3 DNA: TGTGCCACCAGCAGAGTTGCGCCCTCCTACGAGCAGTACTTC. It translates to CATSRVAPSYEQYF. The genes are TRBV15 and TRBJ2-7; D is undetermined. V lost 1 base and J 0 bases, leaving 7 bases between the germline ends. CDR1 and CDR2 (germline): LNHNV, YYDKDF (reference sequence). This CDR3 region has 14 residues.